This is a list of T cell receptor beta chains from one sample in a study of T cells in localized non-small cell lung cancer. Libraries were prepared by immunoSEQ multiplex PCR; TCRdb keeps only in-frame clonotypes and omits some of them. The profile shows about 24,000 clones, 80% to 95% of them singletons. The source material was peripheral blood, sampled before any cancer treatment. These receptors originate from a man between 35 and 75 years old with stage III squamous cell lung carcinoma. CDR3s include the opening cysteine and the closing phenylalanine or tryptophan. The order of the fields is D gene, J gene, V gene, clone size, CDR3 protein, CDR3 DNA. The D gene is left open where the match is weak. Size is omitted from some rows. Given values are once, few, many or a class for expanded clones.

>TRBD1|TRBJ1-3|TRBV6-9|NA
CASSYGTDFGNTIYF
TGTGCCAGCAGTTACGGGACAGACTTTGGAAACACCATATATTTT
>TRBD1|TRBJ1-2|TRBV4-1|NA
CASSQDQGRGSGSYTF
TGCGCCAGCAGCCAAGATCAAGGCAGGGGGAGTGGAAGCTACACCTTC
>TRBD1|TRBJ1-1|TRBV10-3|once
CAISEGTANTEAFF
TGTGCCATCAGTGAGGGGACAGCGAACACTGAAGCTTTCTTT
>TRBD1|TRBJ2-7|TRBV28|once
CASSTGTGGHYEQYF
TGTGCCAGCAGCACCGGGACAGGGGGCCACTACGAGCAGTACTTC
>NA|TRBJ1-3|TRBV5-1|NA
CASSFGNSGNTIYF
TGCGCCAGCAGCTTTGGAAACTCTGGAAACACCATATATTTT
>TRBD2|TRBJ2-1|TRBV4-2|NA
CASSQESGGYNEQFF
TGTGCCAGCAGCCAAGAGAGCGGGGGTTACAATGAGCAGTTCTTC
>NA|TRBJ1-1|TRBV12-2|NA
CASRLDWGLNTEAFF
TGTGCAAGTCGCTTAGATTGGGGGTTGAACACTGAAGCTTTCTTT
>TRBD1|TRBJ1-5|TRBV28|NA
CASRTQTGGGQPQHF
TGTGCCAGCAGGACTCAAACAGGGGGGGGTCAGCCCCAGCATTTT
>NA|TRBJ2-5|TRBV7-3|NA
CASSTDGQGGTQYF
TGTGCCAGCAGCACGGATGGACAAGGCGGGACCCAGTACTTC
>TRBD1|TRBJ2-5|TRBV19|NA
CASTPRYLGGRETQYF
TGTGCCAGTACCCCCCGGTATTTAGGGGGCCGAGAGACCCAGTACTTC
>NA|TRBJ1-1|TRBV6-1|NA
CASLDRENTEAFF
TGTGCCAGCCTGGACCGGGAGAACACTGAAGCTTTCTTT
>NA|TRBJ2-7|TRBV7-9|NA
CASSLDRSSYEQYF
TGTGCCAGCAGCTTAGATCGGAGCTCCTACGAGCAGTACTTC
>TRBD1|TRBJ2-7|TRBV5-5|NA
CASSGGQGILPYEQYF
TGTGCCAGCAGCGGGGGACAGGGGATTCTCCCCTACGAGCAGTACTTC
>NA|TRBJ1-2|TRBV27|NA
CASSSRDTNYGYTF
TGTGCCAGCAGTTCCAGGGATACCAACTATGGCTACACCTTC
>NA|TRBJ1-4|TRBV20-1|NA
CSARKQELFF
TGCAGTGCTAGAAAACAGGAACTGTTTTTT
>TRBD1|TRBJ2-1|TRBV5-1|NA
CASSLRGPTYNEQFF
TGCGCCAGCAGCTTGAGGGGGCCTACCTACAATGAGCAGTTCTTC
>TRBD2|TRBJ2-1|TRBV2|NA
CASSFRLAGALSYNEQFF
TGTGCCAGCAGTTTCAGACTAGCGGGGGCTCTCTCCTACAATGAGCAGTTCTTC
>NA|TRBJ1-2|TRBV5-6|once
CASSLAIPLGGINGYTF
TGTGCCAGCAGCTTGGCCATTCCGTTAGGGGGAATTAATGGCTACACCTTC
>NA|TRBJ2-5|TRBV9|NA
CASSVEPGRQTQYF
TGTGCCAGCAGCGTAGAACCGGGGAGGCAGACCCAGTACTTC
>TRBD1|TRBJ1-6|TRBV14|NA
CASSQSGTGGGSPLHF
TGTGCCAGCAGCCAATCCGGGACAGGGGGCGGTTCACCCCTCCACTTT
>TRBD1|TRBJ1-1|TRBV19|NA
CASSPTGGRTEAFF
TGTGCCAGTAGCCCGACAGGGGGCAGGACTGAAGCTTTCTTT
>TRBD2|TRBJ2-2|TRBV6-1|NA
CASSGPTSGNTGELFF
TGTGCCAGCAGTGGCCCGACTAGCGGGAACACCGGGGAGCTGTTTTTT
>NA|TRBJ2-7|TRBV7-6|NA
CASSLAGSPEQYF
TGTGCCAGCAGCTTAGCGGGCAGTCCGGAGCAGTACTTC
>NA|TRBJ2-1|TRBV27|NA
CASSLTSLNSYNEQFF
TGTGCCAGCAGTTTAACTAGCTTGAATTCCTACAATGAGCAGTTCTTC
>TRBD1|TRBJ2-2|TRBV28|NA
CASSLSGGAAGELFF
TGTGCCAGCAGTTTATCAGGGGGCGCGGCCGGGGAGCTGTTTTTT
>TRBD1|TRBJ2-2|TRBV5-5|NA
CASSLDRGRLGTGELFF
TGTGCCAGCAGCTTGGACAGGGGGCGATTGGGAACCGGGGAGCTGTTTTTT
>TRBD1|TRBJ1-4|TRBV19|NA
CATAPQGDEKLFF
TGTGCCACCGCCCCACAGGGGGACGAAAAACTGTTTTTT
>NA|TRBJ1-4|TRBV28|NA
CASSFALDEKLFF
TGTGCCAGCAGTTTTGCCCTCGATGAAAAACTGTTTTTT
>TRBD2|TRBJ2-5|TRBV28|once
CASSLGAVTSGKETQYF
TGTGCCAGCAGTCTCGGAGCCGTGACTAGCGGGAAGGAGACCCAGTACTTC
>TRBD1|TRBJ2-3|TRBV7-3|NA
CASSLTPTGGGTDTQYF
TGTGCCAGCAGCTTAACCCCGACAGGGGGCGGGACAGATACGCAGTATTTT
>NA|TRBJ1-6|TRBV27|NA
CASSLNGNNSPLHF
TGTGCCAGCAGTTTAAACGGAAATAATTCACCCCTCCACTTT
>NA|TRBJ1-1|TRBV11-1|NA
CASSPRGRGATEAFF
TGTGCCAGCAGCCCAAGGGGCCGGGGGGCCACTGAAGCTTTCTTT
>NA|TRBJ2-5|TRBV6-5|NA
CASSYSGGAGETQYF
TGTGCCAGCAGCTACAGCGGAGGGGCGGGGGAGACCCAGTACTTC
>NA|TRBJ1-2|TRBV18|NA
CASSPDSYGYTF
TGTGCCAGCTCACCGGACAGTTATGGCTACACCTTC
>TRBD1|TRBJ2-1|TRBV15|NA
CATSRDQLQGAKFF
TGTGCCACCAGCAGAGATCAATTACAGGGGGCTAAGTTCTTC
>NA|TRBJ1-4|TRBV5-1|NA
CASRATVVTNEKLFF
TGCGCCAGCAGGGCCACGGTTGTGACTAATGAAAAACTGTTTTTT
>NA|TRBJ1-5|TRBV7-9|NA
CASSLEGGNQPQHF
TGTGCCAGCAGCTTGGAGGGTGGCAATCAGCCCCAGCATTTT
>NA|TRBJ2-7|TRBV2|NA
CASVQDSLSSYEQYF
TGTGCCAGCGTCCAAGACAGCTTGAGCTCCTACGAGCAGTACTTC